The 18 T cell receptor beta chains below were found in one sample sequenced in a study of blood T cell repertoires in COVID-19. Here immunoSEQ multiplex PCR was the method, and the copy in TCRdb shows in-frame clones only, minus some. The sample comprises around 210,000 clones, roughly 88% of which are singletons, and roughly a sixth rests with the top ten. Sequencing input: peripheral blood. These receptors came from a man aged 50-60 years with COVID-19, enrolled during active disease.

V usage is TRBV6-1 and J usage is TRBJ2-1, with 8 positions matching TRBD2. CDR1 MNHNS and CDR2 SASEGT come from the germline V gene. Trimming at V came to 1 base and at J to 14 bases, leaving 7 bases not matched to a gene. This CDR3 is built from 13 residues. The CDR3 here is CASSEGTSTPEFF. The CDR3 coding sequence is TGTGCCAGCAGTGAAGGGACTAGCACACCCGAGTTCTTC.

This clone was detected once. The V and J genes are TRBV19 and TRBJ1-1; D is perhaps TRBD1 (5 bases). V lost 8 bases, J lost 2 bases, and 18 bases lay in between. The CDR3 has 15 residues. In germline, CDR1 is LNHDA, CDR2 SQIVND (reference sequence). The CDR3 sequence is CASRYGRDGNTEAFF. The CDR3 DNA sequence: TGTGCCAGTCGCTACGGCAGGGATGGAAACACTGAAGCTTTCTTT.

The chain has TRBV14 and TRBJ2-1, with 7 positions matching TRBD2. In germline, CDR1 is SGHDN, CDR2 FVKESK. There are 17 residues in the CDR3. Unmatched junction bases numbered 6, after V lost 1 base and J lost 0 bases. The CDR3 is CASSQGLAVSSYNEQFF. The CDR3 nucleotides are TGTGCCAGCAGCCAAGGCCTAGCGGTAAGCTCCTACAATGAGCAGTTCTTC.

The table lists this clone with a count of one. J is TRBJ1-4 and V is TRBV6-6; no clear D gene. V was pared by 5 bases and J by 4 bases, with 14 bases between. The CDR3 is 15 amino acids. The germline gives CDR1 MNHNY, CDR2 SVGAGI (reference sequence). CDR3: CASSIIRGSNEKLFF. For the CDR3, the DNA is TGTGCCAGCAGTATAATTCGGGGAAGTAATGAAAAACTGTTTTTT.

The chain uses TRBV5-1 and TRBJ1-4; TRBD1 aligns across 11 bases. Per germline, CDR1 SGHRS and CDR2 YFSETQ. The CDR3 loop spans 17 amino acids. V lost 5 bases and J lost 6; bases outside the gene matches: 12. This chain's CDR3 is CASSNIRDRGSDEKLFF. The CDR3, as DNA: TGCGCCAGCAGTAATATTCGGGACAGGGGGTCAGATGAAAAACTGTTTTTT.

The DNA for the CDR3 is TGTGCCAGCACTTCACAGGGGGCCGAGACCCAGTACTTC. It codes for CASTSQGAETQYF. This chain uses TRBV6-5 with TRBJ2-5; 9 nucleotides line up with TRBD1. V was clipped by 7 bases and J by 5 bases; unmatched bases: 5. Germline V gene data show CDR1 as MNHEY and CDR2 as SVGAGI. CDR3 size: 13 residues.

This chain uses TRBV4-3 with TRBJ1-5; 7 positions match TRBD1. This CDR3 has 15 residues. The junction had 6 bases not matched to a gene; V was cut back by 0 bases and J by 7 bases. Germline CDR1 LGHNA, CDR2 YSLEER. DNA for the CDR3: TGCGCCAGCAGCCAAGATATTCAGGGGGACCAGCCCCAGCATTTT. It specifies CASSQDIQGDQPQHF.

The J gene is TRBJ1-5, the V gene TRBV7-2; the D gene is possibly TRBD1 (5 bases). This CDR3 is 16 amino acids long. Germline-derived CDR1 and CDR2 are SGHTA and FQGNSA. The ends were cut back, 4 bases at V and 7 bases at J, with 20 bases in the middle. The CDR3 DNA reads TGTGCCAGCAGCTCTAACCCCGGGGGTATGGGGCAGCCCCAGCATTTT. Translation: CASSSNPGGMGQPQHF.

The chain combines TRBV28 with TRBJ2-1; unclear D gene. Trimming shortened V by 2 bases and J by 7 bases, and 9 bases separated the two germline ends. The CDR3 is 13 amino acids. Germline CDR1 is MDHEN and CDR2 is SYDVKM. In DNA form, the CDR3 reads TGTGCCAGCAGTTTACAGGCTGGTAATGAGCAGTTCTTC. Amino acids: CASSLQAGNEQFF.

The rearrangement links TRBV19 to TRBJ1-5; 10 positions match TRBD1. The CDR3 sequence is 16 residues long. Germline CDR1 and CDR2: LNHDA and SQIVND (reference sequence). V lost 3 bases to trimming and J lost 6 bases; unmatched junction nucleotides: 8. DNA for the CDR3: TGTGCCAGTAGTATTCTCGGACAGGGGGGAGTTCAGCCCCAGCATTTT. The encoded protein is CASSILGQGGVQPQHF.

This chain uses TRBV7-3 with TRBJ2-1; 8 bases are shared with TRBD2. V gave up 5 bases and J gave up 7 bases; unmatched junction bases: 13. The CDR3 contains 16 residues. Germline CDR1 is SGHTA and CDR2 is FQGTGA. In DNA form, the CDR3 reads TGTGCCAGCAGCCTCCTTTCAGCGGGAGCTAGGAATGAGCAGTTCTTC. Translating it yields CASSLLSAGARNEQFF. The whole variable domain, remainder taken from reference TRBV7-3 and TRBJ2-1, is GAGVSQTPSNKVTEKGKYVELRCDPISGHTALYWYRQSLGQGPEFLIYFQGTGAADDSGLPNDRFFAVRPEGSVSTLKIQRTERGDSAVYLCASSLLSAGARNEQFFGPGTRLTVL.

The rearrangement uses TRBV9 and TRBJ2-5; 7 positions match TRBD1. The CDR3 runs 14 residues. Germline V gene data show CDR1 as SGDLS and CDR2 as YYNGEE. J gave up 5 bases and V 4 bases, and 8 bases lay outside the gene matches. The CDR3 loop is CASSPRQGLETQYF. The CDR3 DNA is TGTGCCAGCAGCCCAAGACAGGGTTTGGAGACCCAGTACTTC.

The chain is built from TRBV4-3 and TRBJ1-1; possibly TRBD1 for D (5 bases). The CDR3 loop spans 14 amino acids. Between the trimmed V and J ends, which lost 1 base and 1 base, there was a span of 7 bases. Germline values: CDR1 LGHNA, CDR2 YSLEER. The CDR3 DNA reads TGCGCCAGCAGCCAAGTGGGGGGGAACACTGAAGCTTTCTTT. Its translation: CASSQVGGNTEAFF.

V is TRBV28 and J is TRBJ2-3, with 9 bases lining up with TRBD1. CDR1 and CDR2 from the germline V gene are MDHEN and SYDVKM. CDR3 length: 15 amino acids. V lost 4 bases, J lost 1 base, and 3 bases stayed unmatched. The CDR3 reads CASSSTGGGTDTQYF. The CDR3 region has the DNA TGTGCCAGCAGTTCCACAGGGGGCGGCACAGATACGCAGTATTTT. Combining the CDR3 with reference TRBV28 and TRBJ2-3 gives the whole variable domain DVKVTQSSRYLVKRTGEKVFLECVQDMDHENMFWYRQDPGLGLRLIYFSYDVKMKEKGDIPEGYSVSREKKERFSLILESASTNQTSMYLCASSSTGGGTDTQYFGPGTRLTVL.

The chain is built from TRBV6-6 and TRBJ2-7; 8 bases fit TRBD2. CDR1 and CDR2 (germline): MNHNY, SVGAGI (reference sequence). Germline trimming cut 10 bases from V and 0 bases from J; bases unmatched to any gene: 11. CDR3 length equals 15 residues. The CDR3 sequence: CANQRTSWNSYEQYF. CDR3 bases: TGTGCCAACCAAAGGACTAGCTGGAACTCCTACGAGCAGTACTTC.

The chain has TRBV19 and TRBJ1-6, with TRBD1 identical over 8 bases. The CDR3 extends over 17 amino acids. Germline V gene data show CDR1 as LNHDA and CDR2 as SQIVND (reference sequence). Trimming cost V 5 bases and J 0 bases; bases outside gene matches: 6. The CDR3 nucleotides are TGTGCCAGTAGTTCCCGGGACAGGAGCTCCTATAATTCACCCCTCCACTTT. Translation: CASSSRDRSSYNSPLHF. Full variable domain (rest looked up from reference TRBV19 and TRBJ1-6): DGGITQSPKYLFRKEGQNVTLSCEQNLNHDAMYWYRQDPGQGLRLIYYSQIVNDFQKGDIAEGYSVSREKKESFPLTVTSAQKNPTAFYLCASSSRDRSSYNSPLHFGNGTRLTVT.

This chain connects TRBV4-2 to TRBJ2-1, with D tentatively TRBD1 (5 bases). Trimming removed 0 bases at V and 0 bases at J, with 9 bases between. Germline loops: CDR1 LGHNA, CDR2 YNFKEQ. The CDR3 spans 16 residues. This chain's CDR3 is CASSQDPGRSYNEQFF. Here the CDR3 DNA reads TGTGCCAGCAGCCAAGATCCAGGGCGCTCCTACAATGAGCAGTTCTTC.

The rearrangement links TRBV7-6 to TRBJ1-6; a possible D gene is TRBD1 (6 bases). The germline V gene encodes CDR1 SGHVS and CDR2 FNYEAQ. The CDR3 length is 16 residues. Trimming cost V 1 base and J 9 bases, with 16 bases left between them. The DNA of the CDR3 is TGTGCCAGCAGCTTAGAATCAGGGGTTTTGTTTTCACCCCTCCACTTT. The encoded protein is CASSLESGVLFSPLHF.